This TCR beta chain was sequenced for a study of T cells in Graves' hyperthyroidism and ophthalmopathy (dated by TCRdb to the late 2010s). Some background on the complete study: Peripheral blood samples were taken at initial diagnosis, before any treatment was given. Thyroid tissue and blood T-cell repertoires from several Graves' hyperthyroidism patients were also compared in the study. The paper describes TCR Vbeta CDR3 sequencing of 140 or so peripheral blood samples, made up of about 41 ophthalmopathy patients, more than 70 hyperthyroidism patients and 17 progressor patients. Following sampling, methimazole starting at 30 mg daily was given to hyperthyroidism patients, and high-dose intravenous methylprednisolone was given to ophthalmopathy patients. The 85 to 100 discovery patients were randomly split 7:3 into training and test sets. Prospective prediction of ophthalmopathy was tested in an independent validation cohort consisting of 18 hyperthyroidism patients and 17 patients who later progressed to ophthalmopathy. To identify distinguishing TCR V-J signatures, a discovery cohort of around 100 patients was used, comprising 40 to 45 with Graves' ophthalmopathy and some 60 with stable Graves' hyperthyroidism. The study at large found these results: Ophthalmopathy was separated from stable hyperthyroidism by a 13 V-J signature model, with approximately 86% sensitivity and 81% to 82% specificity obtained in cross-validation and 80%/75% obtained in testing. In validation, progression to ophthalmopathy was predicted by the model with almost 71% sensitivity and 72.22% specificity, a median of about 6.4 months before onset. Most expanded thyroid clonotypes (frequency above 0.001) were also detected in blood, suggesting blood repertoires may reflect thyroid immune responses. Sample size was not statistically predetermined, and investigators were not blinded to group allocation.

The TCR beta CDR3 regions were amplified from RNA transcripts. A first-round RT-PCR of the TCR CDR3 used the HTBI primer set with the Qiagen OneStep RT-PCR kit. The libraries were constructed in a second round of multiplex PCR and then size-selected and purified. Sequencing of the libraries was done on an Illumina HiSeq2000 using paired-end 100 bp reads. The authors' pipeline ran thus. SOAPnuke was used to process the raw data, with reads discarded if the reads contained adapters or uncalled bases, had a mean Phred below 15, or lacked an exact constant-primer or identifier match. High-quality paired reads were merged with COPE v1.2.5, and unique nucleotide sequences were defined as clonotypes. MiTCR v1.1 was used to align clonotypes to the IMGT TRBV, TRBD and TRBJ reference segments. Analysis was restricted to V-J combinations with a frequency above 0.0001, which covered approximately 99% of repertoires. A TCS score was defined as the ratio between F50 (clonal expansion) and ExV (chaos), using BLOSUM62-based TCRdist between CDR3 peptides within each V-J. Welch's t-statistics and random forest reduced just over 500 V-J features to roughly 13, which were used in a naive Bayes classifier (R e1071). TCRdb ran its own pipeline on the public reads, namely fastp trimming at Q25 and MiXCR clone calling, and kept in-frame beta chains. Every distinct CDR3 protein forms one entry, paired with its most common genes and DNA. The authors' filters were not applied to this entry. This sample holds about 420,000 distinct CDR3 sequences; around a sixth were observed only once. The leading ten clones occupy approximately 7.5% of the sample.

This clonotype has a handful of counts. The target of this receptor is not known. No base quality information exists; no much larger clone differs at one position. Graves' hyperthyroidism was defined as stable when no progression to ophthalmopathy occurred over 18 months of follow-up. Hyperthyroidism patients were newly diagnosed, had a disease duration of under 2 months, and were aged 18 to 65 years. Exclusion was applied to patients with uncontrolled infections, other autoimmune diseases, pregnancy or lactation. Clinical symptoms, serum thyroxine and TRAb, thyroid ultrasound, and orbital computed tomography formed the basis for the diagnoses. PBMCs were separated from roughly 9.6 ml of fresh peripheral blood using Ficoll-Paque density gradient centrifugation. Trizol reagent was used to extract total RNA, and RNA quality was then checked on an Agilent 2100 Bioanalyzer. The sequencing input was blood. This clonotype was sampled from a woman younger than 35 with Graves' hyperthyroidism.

The CDR3 here reads CATKADTQYF. The DNA sequence is TGTGCCACCAAGGCAGATACGCAGTATTTT. The chain links TRBV24-1 with TRBJ2-3, with the identity of the D gene unclear. CDR1 is given as KGHDR and CDR2 as SFDVKD, both from the germline V gene. Reading from cysteine to phenylalanine, the CDR3 counts 10 amino acids. Left in the record is the CDR3 DNA by itself, 30 bases read in frame from the first base. Trimming takes 8 bases from V and 4 bases from J, and the germline ends sit 3 bases apart.